These 29 T cell receptor beta chains were all obtained from the same sample, sequenced in a study of blood T cell repertoires in COVID-19. Only in-frame clones appear in the TCRdb table, and some are missing; sequencing was by immunoSEQ multiplex PCR. The table has under 150,000 clones, around 85% seen once. Sequencing input: peripheral blood. These receptors were taken from a woman older than 75 with acute or convalescent COVID-19.

The table lists this clone with a few counts. CDR3 loop: CASSQDGRGNYGYTF. DNA of the CDR3: TGCGCCAGCAGCCAAGACGGTCGGGGGAACTATGGCTACACCTTC. This rearrangement joins TRBV4-3 to TRBJ1-2, with D perhaps TRBD1 (5 bases). From germline, CDR1 is LGHNA and CDR2 YSLEER. The ends were cut back, 0 bases at V and 2 bases at J, with 10 bases in the middle. The CDR3 length is 15 residues.

The chain carries TRBV12-3 or TRBV12-4 and TRBJ1-5, with 8 bases aligning to TRBD1. The V and J ends lost 5 bases and 7 bases, in that order; junction bases with no gene match: 4. This CDR3 region has 13 residues. This CDR3 is CASSQGARQPQHF. In DNA, the CDR3 is TGTGCCAGCAGTCAGGGGGCCAGGCAGCCCCAGCATTTT.

V gene TRBV29-1 combines with J gene TRBJ2-1; 13 bases match TRBD2. CDR3 size: 18 residues. V was clipped by 8 bases and J by 0 bases; unmatched bases: 13. The germline gives CDR1 SQVTM, CDR2 ANQGSEA. The CDR3 reads CSFRLAGGLKSSYNEQFF. The CDR3 nucleotides read TGCAGCTTTCGACTAGCGGGAGGCCTGAAGAGCTCCTACAATGAGCAGTTCTTC.

The chain joins TRBV18 to TRBJ1-1; D gene ambiguous. The germline V gene has CDR1 KGHSH and CDR2 LQKENI. The CDR3 is 11 residues long. V gave up 6 bases and J gave up 4 bases, with 6 bases separating them. In DNA form, the CDR3 reads TGTGCCAGCTCGACTGGCACTGAAGCTTTCTTT. It codes for CASSTGTEAFF.

The V and J genes are TRBV27 and TRBJ1-1; D call uncertain. Trimming cost V 5 bases and J 0 bases, with 10 bases left between them. CDR1 is MNHEY and CDR2 is SMNVEV in the germline V gene (reference sequence). This CDR3 contains 14 residues. CDR3: CASSPAMMNTEAFF. The CDR3 nucleotides are TGTGCCAGCAGTCCTGCTATGATGAACACTGAAGCTTTCTTT.

This CDR3 is CASSYNVGTGAWEKLFF. The CDR3 bases are TGTGCCAGCAGTTACAACGTGGGGACAGGGGCCTGGGAAAAACTGTTTTTT. J is TRBJ1-4 and V is TRBV6-2 or TRBV6-3, with 10 nucleotides matching TRBD1. Germline V gene sequence: CDR1 MNHEY, CDR2 SVGEGT. Germline trimming cut 2 bases from V and 8 bases from J; bases unmatched to any gene: 11. This CDR3 contains 17 residues.

About this clone itself: The sample carries other DNA sequences with the same CDR3. This chain connects TRBV7-2 to TRBJ1-1; 7 nucleotides agree with TRBD1. The J segment lost 1 base and the V segment lost 6 bases, leaving 2 bases of the junction unmatched. CDR3 length: 13 amino acids. Germline loops: CDR1 SGHTA, CDR2 FQGNSA. The CDR3 spells CASSRQGNTEAFF. Here the CDR3 DNA reads TGTGCCAGCAGTCGACAGGGGAACACTGAAGCTTTCTTT.

The J gene is TRBJ2-5, the V gene TRBV7-2, with TRBD2 as a possible D gene (6 bases). The CDR3 extends over 17 amino acids. V lost 5 bases, J lost 0 bases, and 19 bases lay in between. CDR1 and CDR2 (germline): SGHTA, FQGNSA. CDR3 sequence (DNA): TGTGCCAGCAGCCTGGCCGGGGCTAGCGTTTACCAAGAGACCCAGTACTTC. Protein sequence: CASSLAGASVYQETQYF.

V gene TRBV5-1 combines with J gene TRBJ2-1; TRBD2 might be the D (5 bases). The CDR3 runs to 15 residues. Germline V lookup: CDR1 SGHRS, CDR2 YFSETQ. The V gene lost 0 bases and the J gene lost 7 bases, with 14 bases spanning the gap. CDR3: CASSLAASPFNEQFF. The CDR3 nucleotides read TGCGCCAGCAGCTTGGCGGCTAGCCCATTTAATGAGCAGTTCTTC.

The chain has TRBV29-1 and TRBJ2-3, with TRBD1 matching over 7 bases. With V trimmed by 4 bases and J by 6 bases, 4 bases remained unmatched. The CDR3 contains 12 residues. Germline CDR1 and CDR2: SQVTM and ANQGSEA. The DNA of the CDR3 is TGCAGCGTTGGATTGGACAGGGATACGCAGTATTTT. This sequence encodes CSVGLDRDTQYF.

The chain employs TRBV29-1 and TRBJ2-3, with TRBD1 matching 8 bases. The CDR3 is 15 amino acids. Trimming at V came to 3 bases and at J to 3 bases, leaving 8 bases not matched to a gene. Germline-derived CDR1 and CDR2 are SQVTM and ANQGSEA. CDR3 sequence (DNA): TGCAGCGTTGACCCCAGGGGGCTGGGGACAGATACGCAGTATTTT. It encodes CSVDPRGLGTDTQYF.

V is TRBV6-2 or TRBV6-3 and J is TRBJ2-1; TRBD1 is a possible D gene (6 bases). Germline V lookup: CDR1 MNHEY, CDR2 SVGEGT. The CDR3 consists of 16 residues. V lost 2 bases, J lost 3 bases, and 14 bases lay in between. CDR3 sequence reads: CASSYGRVRGYNEQFF. CDR3 nucleotide sequence: TGTGCCAGCAGTTACGGTCGGGTCAGGGGCTACAATGAGCAGTTCTTC.

This clone has a single count. CDR3 sequence: CASSLETGNSPLHF. CDR3 coding DNA: TGTGCCAGCAGCTTAGAGACAGGGAACTCACCCCTCCACTTT. V is TRBV7-6 and J is TRBJ1-6; TRBD1 aligns across 7 bases. The CDR3 runs to 14 residues. Germline V lookup: CDR1 SGHVS, CDR2 FNYEAQ. J lost 10 bases, V lost 1 base, and 4 bases had no gene match.

The chain links TRBV5-4 to TRBJ2-7, with unresolved D. V lost 2 bases to trimming and J lost 0 bases, with 9 bases between them. This CDR3 region has 14 residues. Germline assignment: CDR1 SGHNT and CDR2 YYREEE (reference sequence). The CDR3 reads CASSFERSSYEQYF. The CDR3 bases are TGTGCCAGCAGCTTTGAGAGGAGCTCCTACGAGCAGTACTTC.

The chain is built from TRBV29-1 and TRBJ2-7, with D possibly being TRBD1 (6 bases). V gave up 4 bases and J gave up 6 bases, with 13 bases separating them. Germline-derived CDR1 and CDR2 are SQVTM and ANQGSEA. CDR3 length equals 12 residues. The CDR3 sequence: CSVGQAVVEQYF. The CDR3 DNA reads TGCAGCGTTGGACAGGCTGTAGTCGAGCAGTACTTC.

The rearrangement links TRBV7-2 to TRBJ2-7, with 11 bases that match TRBD2. Trimming removed 2 bases from V and 4 bases from J; junction bases left unmatched: 10. Germline V CDR1 and CDR2: SGHTA, FQGNSA. This CDR3 is built from 17 residues. The CDR3 loop is CASSLPKTSGEHYEQYF. The CDR3 DNA follows: TGTGCCAGCAGCTTACCGAAGACTAGCGGGGAACATTACGAGCAGTACTTC.

The V call is TRBV2, the J call TRBJ2-7; D is unclear. V lost 4 bases to trimming and J lost 4 bases, with 5 bases between them. The CDR3 spans 11 residues. Germline CDR1 SNHLY, CDR2 FYNNEI. CDR3 DNA: TGTGCCAGCAGTGTTACATACGAGCAGTACTTC. Its translation: CASSVTYEQYF.

V usage is TRBV2 and J usage is TRBJ1-1; TRBD1 matches at 9 bases. Looked up from germline, CDR1 is SNHLY and CDR2 is FYNNEI. The CDR3 runs to 14 residues. V trimming: 0 bases; J trimming: 11 bases; junction bases outside the gene matches: 7. In DNA form, the CDR3 reads TGTGCCAGCAGTGAAGCGCCCCGGGACAGGGCGGCTTTCTTT. Protein sequence: CASSEAPRDRAAFF. Full variable domain (remainder filled in from reference TRBV2 and TRBJ1-1): EPEVTQTPSHQVTQMGQEVILRCVPISNHLYFYWYRQILGQKVEFLVSFYNNEISEKSEIFDDQFSVERPDGSNFTLKIRSTKLEDSAMYFCASSEAPRDRAAFFGQGTRLTVV.

V and J are TRBV6-4 and TRBJ2-7, with TRBD1 matching 8 bases. After removal of 0 bases from V and 5 bases from J, the junction contained 12 bases not matched to a gene. CDR3 length: 17 amino acids. CDR1 and CDR2 (germline): MRHNA, SNTAGT. This chain's CDR3 is CASSDSKGQDHRNEQYF. DNA for the CDR3: TGTGCCAGCAGTGACTCGAAGGGACAGGATCATCGGAACGAGCAGTACTTC.

The chain carries TRBV25-1 and TRBJ2-7; D is possibly TRBD1 (6 bases). The CDR3 loop spans 14 amino acids. CDR1 and CDR2 (germline): MGHDK, SYGVNS. Trimming removed 6 bases from V and 4 bases from J, with 16 bases in between. CDR3 sequence reads: CASSPTQGVYEQYF. The CDR3 coding sequence is TGTGCCAGCAGCCCGACACAGGGAGTATACGAGCAGTACTTC.

The chain couples TRBV12-3 or TRBV12-4 to TRBJ1-1; D remains ambiguous. The V end lost 5 bases, the J end lost 5 bases, and 12 bases lay between the germline ends. The CDR3 is 13 residues long. The CDR3 spells CASSRGPGTEAFF. The CDR3 region has the DNA TGTGCCAGCAGTAGAGGGCCGGGTACTGAAGCTTTCTTT.

The chain combines TRBV27 with TRBJ2-5, with TRBD2 matching 7 bases. After removal of 2 bases from V and 5 bases from J, the junction contained 2 bases not matched to a gene. This CDR3 comprises 13 residues. The germline CDR1 and CDR2 sequences are MNHEY and SMNVEV (reference sequence). DNA for the CDR3: TGTGCCAGCAGTTTAGCGGGAGCGGAGACCCAGTACTTC. Encoded protein: CASSLAGAETQYF.

This chain connects TRBV11-2 to TRBJ2-2, with no clear D. CDR1 SGHAT and CDR2 FQNNGV come from the germline V gene. The V and J ends lost 5 bases and 2 bases respectively, with 18 bases between them. This CDR3 has 17 residues. The CDR3 region is CASSPPPGRLNTGELFF. The CDR3 nucleotides are TGTGCCAGCAGCCCGCCCCCCGGCAGGTTAAACACCGGGGAGCTGTTTTTT.

The CDR3 region has the DNA TGTGCCAGCAGCCAAGGTTGGGCCCAAAACATTCAGTACTTC. Translation: CASSQGWAQNIQYF. J is TRBJ2-4 and V is TRBV9, with D uncertain. Germline CDR1 and CDR2: SGDLS and YYNGEE. Trimming removed 4 bases from V and 5 bases from J, with 13 bases in between. The CDR3 has 14 amino acids.

This clone was picked up a small number of times. The chain employs TRBV9 and TRBJ1-1; 8 bases map to TRBD1. From germline, CDR1 is SGDLS and CDR2 YYNGEE. Trimming at V came to 4 bases and at J to 5 bases, leaving 10 bases not matched to a gene. CDR3 length: 15 residues. CDR3 sequence (DNA): TGTGCCAGCAGCCGATCTCAGGGGGCATGGACTGAAGCTTTCTTT. Translated, it gives CASSRSQGAWTEAFF.

In its sample, this clone was seen once. The rearrangement uses TRBV15 and TRBJ2-1; 7 bases are shared with TRBD1. V shed 4 bases, J shed 5 bases, and the junction held 8 bases outside the gene matches. Germline CDR1 and CDR2: LNHNV and YYDKDF (reference sequence). This CDR3 is built from 15 residues. The CDR3 DNA sequence: TGTGCCACCAGCAAACGGACAGGTATTAACAATGAGCAGTTCTTC. Translated, it gives CATSKRTGINNEQFF.

The J gene is TRBJ1-1, the V gene TRBV19, with TRBD1 as a possible D gene (6 bases). The CDR3 is 13 residues long. With 5 bases removed from V and 3 bases from J, the gap between germline ends came to 10 bases. Germline-derived CDR1 and CDR2 are LNHDA and SQIVND (reference sequence). The CDR3 sequence is CASSPRGDTEAFF. The CDR3 DNA is TGTGCCAGTAGTCCCAGGGGAGACACTGAAGCTTTCTTT.

The chain combines TRBV7-2 with TRBJ2-7, with a tentative D call TRBD2 (6 bases). There are 15 residues in the CDR3. Germline CDR1 and CDR2: SGHTA and FQGNSA. The V end lost 6 bases, the J end lost 3 bases, and 18 bases lay between the germline ends. CDR3 amino acids: CASSRNVEGRYEQYF. Here the CDR3 DNA reads TGTGCCAGCAGTCGGAACGTGGAGGGCCGCTACGAGCAGTACTTC.

The chain recombines TRBV23-1 with TRBJ2-7, with a weak D call TRBD1 (5 bases). Being an ORF, TRBV23-1 has a function that is uncertain. The V gene lost 2 bases and the J gene lost 9 bases, with 17 bases spanning the gap. The CDR3 totals 14 residues. CDR3 nucleotides: TGCGCCAGCAGTCAAGACGTCATAAGGGGCCGGCAGTACTTC. The encoded protein is CASSQDVIRGRQYF.